This T cell receptor beta chain was identified during a study of cytomegalovirus exposure and HLA in healthy donors. Study conclusions and caveats: CMV serostatus was the only recorded immune exposure for donors.

The ends lost 7 bases at V and 4 bases at J; junction bases unmatched: 12. Germline loops: CDR1 SQVTM, CDR2 ANQGSEA. The CDR3 has 15 amino acids. Notes on this clone: The antigen is not known.

The PCR made use of 60 Vbeta and 13 Jbeta primers. Repertoires were generated with immunoSEQ multiplex PCR, while TCRdb's copy carries only in-frame clones and drops some. Among some 180,000 clones listed, around 73% were seen once. Specimen: PBMCs. The TCR was taken from a woman aged 25-40 years in good health and CMV-seronegative. The chain joins TRBV29-1 to TRBJ2-1, with 8 bases identical to TRBD2. The CDR3 region is CSAGAGRAVYNEQFF. The CDR3 DNA sequence: TGCAGCGCAGGAGCCGGGAGGGCCGTTTACAATGAGCAGTTCTTC.